The 3 T cell receptor beta chains given below trace back to one sample, sequenced in a study of blood T cell repertoires in COVID-19. Produced via immunoSEQ multiplex PCR; TCRdb's table is partial and in-frame only. The sample shows under 60,000 clones, approximately 87% of them seen only once. The sequenced sample consisted of peripheral blood. All receptors derive from a human donor in a cohort sampled during active COVID-19.

The chain joins TRBV19 to TRBJ1-2; 7 bases agree with TRBD1. This CDR3 is built from 17 residues. Trimming cost V 3 bases and J 4 bases; bases outside gene matches: 14. From germline, CDR1 is LNHDA and CDR2 SQIVND (reference sequence). The CDR3 spells CASSIMVGGRSSYGYTF. CDR3 nucleotide sequence: TGTGCCAGTAGTATCATGGTAGGGGGCAGGTCCAGCTATGGCTACACCTTC.

The chain uses TRBV4-1 and TRBJ2-2; TRBD1 matches 7 bases. The CDR3 totals 17 residues. Unmatched junction bases numbered 12, after V lost 1 base and J lost 7 bases. The germline V gene encodes CDR1 MGHRA and CDR2 YSYEKL. The chain's CDR3 is CASSQVTTGFKGGELFF. In nucleotides, the CDR3 is TGCGCCAGCAGCCAAGTAACGACAGGGTTTAAGGGCGGGGAGCTGTTTTTT.

This clone appeared a single time. The chain recombines TRBV21-1 with TRBJ2-5; the table's D gene call, TRBD2, was not cross checked with the DNA. TRBV21-1 is a pseudogene locus. The CDR3 extends over 18 amino acids. CDR3 DNA sequence: TGTGCCAGCAGCAGCTACAGAGGGGGGGGGCTTCCCTCAGAGACCCAGTACTTC. It is translated as CASSSYRGGGLPSETQYF.